This T cell receptor (beta chain) was sequenced for a study of blood T cell repertoires in COVID-19. Study overall: Specimens from acute and convalescent COVID-19 originated in the United States, Italy and Spain. T cells, B-cell-depleted T cells, or PBMCs supplied cDNA or gDNA.

During active infection, Seattle patients enrolled and were then monitored through disease. Only in-frame clones appear in the TCRdb table, and some are missing; sequencing was by immunoSEQ multiplex PCR. Of under 350,000 clones in the sample, 75% to 95% were seen once. V lost 6 bases to trimming and J lost 9 bases; unmatched junction nucleotides: 11. The CDR3 is made up of 15 amino acids. Germline V gene lookup returns CDR1 MNHEY and CDR2 SMNVEV (reference sequence). The chain has TRBV27 and TRBJ1-6; 7 bases agree with TRBD1. This TCR was sampled from a woman in her twenties or thirties with COVID-19, enrolled during active disease. The sample comprised peripheral blood. The CDR3 reads CASSRGDRVPSPLHF. CDR3 bases: TGTGCCAGCAGCCGCGGCGACAGGGTCCCTTCACCCCTCCACTTT.